This T cell receptor beta chain was captured in a study of blood T cell repertoires in COVID-19. Overall study: Specimens from acute and convalescent COVID-19 originated in the United States, Italy and Spain. Nucleic acid was either cDNA or gDNA, and it came from T cells, B-cell-depleted T cells, or PBMCs.

The ends lost 5 bases at V and 2 bases at J; junction bases unmatched: 9. Germline CDR1 and CDR2: SGHTA and FQGTGA. The length of the CDR3 is 15 residues. Under the authors' procedure: Amplification with reference gene primers provided the estimates of nucleated cell counts. Clones were sequenced by immunoSEQ multiplex PCR, and TCRdb holds only the in-frame ones, with some missing. That table gives V, J and clone size, and the DNA gave D and trimming. This table holds roughly 140,000 clones, 70% to 85% found once. The J gene is TRBJ2-7, the V gene TRBV7-3; 7 bases map to TRBD2. The TCR sequence derives from a woman aged 50 to 65 in a cohort sampled during active or convalescent COVID-19. The sample comprised peripheral blood. CDR3 sequence: CASSPTGTIPYEQYF. The CDR3 nucleotides read TGTGCCAGCAGCCCGACCGGGACTATCCCCTACGAGCAGTACTTC.